The TCR beta chain under discussion was sequenced for a study of T cells in tumors after PD-1 blockade. On the study more broadly: Patients received pembrolizumab 200 mg every 3 weeks or cemiplimab 350 mg every 2 weeks. Study-level results: Two pre-treatment samples showed no clonal replacement between them. Clonal replacement, not reinvigoration, is suggested for expanded exhausted CD8+ clones after therapy.

Germline V gene data show CDR1 as SGHTA and CDR2 as FQGNSA. The CDR3 sequence is 16 residues long. The ends were cut back, 3 bases at V and 5 bases at J, with 16 bases in the middle. As to this clone: Its specificity is not known.

Assay: immunoSEQ multiplex PCR; the TCRdb copy retains only in-frame clones and omits some. The sample yields roughly 9,800 clones, roughly three fifths seen once. The rearrangement links TRBV7-2 to TRBJ2-2, with D possibly matching TRBD1 (6 bases). The TCR originated in a human donor with basal cell carcinoma. Sequences were derived from tumor tissue, sampled after anti-PD-1 treatment. The CDR3 region is CASSLGAGGFTGELFF. The CDR3 DNA sequence: TGTGCCAGCAGCTTGGGGGCGGGTGGCTTTACCGGGGAGCTGTTTTTT. Drawing the rest from reference TRBV7-2 and TRBJ2-2, the complete variable domain is GAGVSQSPSNKVTEKGKDVELRCDPISGHTALYWYRQSLGQGLEFLIYFQGNSAPDKSGLPSDRFSAERTGGSVSTLTIQRTQQEDSAVYLCASSLGAGGFTGELFFGEGSRLTVL.